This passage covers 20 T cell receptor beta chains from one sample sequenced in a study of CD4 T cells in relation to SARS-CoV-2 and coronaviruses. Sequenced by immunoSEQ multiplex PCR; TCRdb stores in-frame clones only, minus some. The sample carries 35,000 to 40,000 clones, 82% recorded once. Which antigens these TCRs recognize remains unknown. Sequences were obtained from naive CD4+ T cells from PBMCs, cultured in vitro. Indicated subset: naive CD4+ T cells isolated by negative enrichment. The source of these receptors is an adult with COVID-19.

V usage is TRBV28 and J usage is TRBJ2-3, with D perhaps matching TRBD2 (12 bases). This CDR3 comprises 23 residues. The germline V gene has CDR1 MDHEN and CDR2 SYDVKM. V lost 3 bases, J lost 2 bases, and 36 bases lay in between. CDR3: CASSLRYGTGGLAGKETTDTQYF. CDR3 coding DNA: TGTGCCAGCAGTTTGCGCTATGGGACAGGGGGACTAGCGGGCAAGGAAACCACAGATACGCAGTATTTT.

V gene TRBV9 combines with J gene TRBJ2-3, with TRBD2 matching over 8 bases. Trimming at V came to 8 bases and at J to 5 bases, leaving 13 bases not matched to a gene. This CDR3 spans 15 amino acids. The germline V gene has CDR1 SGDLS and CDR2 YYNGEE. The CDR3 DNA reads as TGTGCCAGTACACGTTCCGGGGGGGAAGGAGATACGCAGTATTTT. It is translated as CASTRSGGEGDTQYF.

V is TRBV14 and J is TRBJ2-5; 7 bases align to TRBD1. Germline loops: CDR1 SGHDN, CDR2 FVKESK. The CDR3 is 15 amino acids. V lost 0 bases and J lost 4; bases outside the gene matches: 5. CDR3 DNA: TGTGCCAGCAGCCAAGATCCGGGGACAGTAGAGACCCAGTACTTC. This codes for CASSQDPGTVETQYF.

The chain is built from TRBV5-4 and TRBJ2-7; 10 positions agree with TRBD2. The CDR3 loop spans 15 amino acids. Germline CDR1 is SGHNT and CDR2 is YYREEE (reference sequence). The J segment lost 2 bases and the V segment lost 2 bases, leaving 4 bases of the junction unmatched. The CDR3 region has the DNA TGTGCCAGCAGCTTACGGACTAGCGGAACCTACGAGCAGTACTTC. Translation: CASSLRTSGTYEQYF.

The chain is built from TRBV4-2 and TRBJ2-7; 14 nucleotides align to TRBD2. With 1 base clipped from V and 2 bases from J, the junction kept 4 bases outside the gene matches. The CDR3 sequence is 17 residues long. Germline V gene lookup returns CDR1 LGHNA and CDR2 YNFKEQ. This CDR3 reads CASSQAQTSGRAYEQYF. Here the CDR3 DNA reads TGTGCCAGCAGCCAAGCCCAGACTAGCGGGAGGGCCTACGAGCAGTACTTC.

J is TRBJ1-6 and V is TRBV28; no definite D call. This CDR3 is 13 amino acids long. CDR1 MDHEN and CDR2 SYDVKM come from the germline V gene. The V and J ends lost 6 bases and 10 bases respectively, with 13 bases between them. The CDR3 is CASREDGHSPLHF. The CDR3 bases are TGTGCCAGCAGAGAGGACGGCCACTCACCCCTCCACTTT.

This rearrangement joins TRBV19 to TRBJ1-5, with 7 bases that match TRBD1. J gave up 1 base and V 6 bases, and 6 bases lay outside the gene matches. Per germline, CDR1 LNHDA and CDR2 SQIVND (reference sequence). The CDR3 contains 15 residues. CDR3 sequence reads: CASSEGQLSNQPQHF. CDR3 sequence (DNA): TGTGCCAGTAGCGAGGGACAGTTAAGCAATCAGCCCCAGCATTTT.

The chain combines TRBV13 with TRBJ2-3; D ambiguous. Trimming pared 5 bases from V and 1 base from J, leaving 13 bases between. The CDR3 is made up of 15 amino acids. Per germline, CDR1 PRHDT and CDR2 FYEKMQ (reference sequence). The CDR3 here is CASSPNVAGTDTQYF. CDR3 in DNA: TGTGCCAGCAGCCCCAATGTAGCCGGCACAGATACGCAGTATTTT.

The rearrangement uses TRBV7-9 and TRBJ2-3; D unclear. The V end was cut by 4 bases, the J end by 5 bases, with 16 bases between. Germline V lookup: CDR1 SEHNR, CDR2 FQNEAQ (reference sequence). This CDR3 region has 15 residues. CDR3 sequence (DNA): TGTGCCAGCAGCTCCCAGGCCATTACAAGAGATACGCAGTATTTT. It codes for CASSSQAITRDTQYF.

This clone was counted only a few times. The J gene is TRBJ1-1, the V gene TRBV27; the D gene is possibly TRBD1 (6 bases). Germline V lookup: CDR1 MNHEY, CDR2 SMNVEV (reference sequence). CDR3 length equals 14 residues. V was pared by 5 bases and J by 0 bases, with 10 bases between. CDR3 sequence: CASSGTKMNTEAFF. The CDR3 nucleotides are TGTGCCAGCAGTGGGACAAAAATGAACACTGAAGCTTTCTTT.

Here the CDR3 reads CAWSPTANYGYTF. The CDR3, as DNA: TGTGCCTGGTCCCCGACAGCTAACTATGGCTACACCTTC. The rearrangement uses TRBV30 and TRBJ1-2; TRBD1 is a possible D gene (5 bases). CDR1 and CDR2 (germline): GTSNPN, SVGIG (reference sequence). Between the trimmed V and J ends, which lost 5 bases and 0 bases, there was a span of 10 bases. The CDR3 runs 13 residues.

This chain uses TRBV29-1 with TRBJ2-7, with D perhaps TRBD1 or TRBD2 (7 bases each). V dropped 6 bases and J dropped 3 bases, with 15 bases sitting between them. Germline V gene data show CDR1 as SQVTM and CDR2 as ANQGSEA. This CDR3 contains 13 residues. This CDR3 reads CSVRQGGVYEQYF. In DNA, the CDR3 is TGCAGCGTCCGACAGGGAGGGGTCTACGAGCAGTACTTC.

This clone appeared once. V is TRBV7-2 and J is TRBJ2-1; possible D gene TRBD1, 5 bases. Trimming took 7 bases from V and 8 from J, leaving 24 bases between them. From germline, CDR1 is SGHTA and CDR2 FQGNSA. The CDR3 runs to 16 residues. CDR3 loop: CASNSHYSTAKDEQFF. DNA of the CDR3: TGTGCCAGCAACTCCCATTACTCGACAGCGAAGGATGAGCAGTTCTTC.

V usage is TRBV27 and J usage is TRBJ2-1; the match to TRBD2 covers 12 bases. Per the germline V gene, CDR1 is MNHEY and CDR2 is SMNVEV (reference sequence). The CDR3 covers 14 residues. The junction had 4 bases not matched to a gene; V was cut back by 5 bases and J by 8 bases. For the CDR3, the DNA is TGTGCCAGCAGTGGACTAGCGGGATACGATGAGCAGTTCTTC. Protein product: CASSGLAGYDEQFF.

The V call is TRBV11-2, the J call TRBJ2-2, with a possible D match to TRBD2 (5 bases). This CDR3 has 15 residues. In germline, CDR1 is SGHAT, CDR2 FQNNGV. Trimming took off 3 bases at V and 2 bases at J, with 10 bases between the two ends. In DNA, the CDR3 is TGTGCCAGCAGCTTGCTTGGGAGAAACACCGGGGAGCTGTTTTTT. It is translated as CASSLLGRNTGELFF.

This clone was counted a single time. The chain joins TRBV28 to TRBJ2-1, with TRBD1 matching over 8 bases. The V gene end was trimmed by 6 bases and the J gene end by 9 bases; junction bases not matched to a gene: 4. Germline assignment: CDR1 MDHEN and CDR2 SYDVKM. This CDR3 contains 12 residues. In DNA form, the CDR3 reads TGTGCCAGCAGGATTACAGGGGGTGAGCAGTTCTTC. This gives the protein CASRITGGEQFF. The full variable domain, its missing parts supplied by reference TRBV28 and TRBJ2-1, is DVKVTQSSRYLVKRTGEKVFLECVQDMDHENMFWYRQDPGLGLRLIYFSYDVKMKEKGDIPEGYSVSREKKERFSLILESASTNQTSMYLCASRITGGEQFFGPGTRLTVL.

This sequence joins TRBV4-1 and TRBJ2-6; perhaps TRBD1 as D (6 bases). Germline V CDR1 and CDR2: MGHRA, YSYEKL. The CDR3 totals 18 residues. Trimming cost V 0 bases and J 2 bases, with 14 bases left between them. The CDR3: CASSQDPRGRTGANVLTF. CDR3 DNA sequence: TGCGCCAGCAGCCAAGACCCCAGGGGCAGAACTGGGGCCAACGTCCTGACTTTC.

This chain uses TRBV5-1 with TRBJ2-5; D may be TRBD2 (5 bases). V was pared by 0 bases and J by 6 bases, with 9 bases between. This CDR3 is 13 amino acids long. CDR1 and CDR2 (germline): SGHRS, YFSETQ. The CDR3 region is CASSLERDQTQYF. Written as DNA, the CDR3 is TGCGCCAGCAGCTTGGAACGGGATCAGACCCAGTACTTC.

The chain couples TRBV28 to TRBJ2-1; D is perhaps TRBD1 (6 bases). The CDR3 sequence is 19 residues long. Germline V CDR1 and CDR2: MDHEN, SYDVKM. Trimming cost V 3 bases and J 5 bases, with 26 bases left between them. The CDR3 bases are TGTGCCAGCAGTTTTCTCCTTTCCGGGACACTTGCTGATCACAATGAGCAGTTCTTC. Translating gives CASSFLLSGTLADHNEQFF. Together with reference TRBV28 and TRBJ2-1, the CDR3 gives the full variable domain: DVKVTQSSRYLVKRTGEKVFLECVQDMDHENMFWYRQDPGLGLRLIYFSYDVKMKEKGDIPEGYSVSREKKERFSLILESASTNQTSMYLCASSFLLSGTLADHNEQFFGPGTRLTVL.

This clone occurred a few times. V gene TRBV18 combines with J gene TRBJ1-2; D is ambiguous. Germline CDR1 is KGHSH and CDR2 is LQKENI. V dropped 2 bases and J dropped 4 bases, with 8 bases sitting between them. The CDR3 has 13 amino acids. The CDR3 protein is CASSPGYVYGYTF. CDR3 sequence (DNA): TGTGCCAGCTCACCAGGTTACGTCTATGGCTACACCTTC.